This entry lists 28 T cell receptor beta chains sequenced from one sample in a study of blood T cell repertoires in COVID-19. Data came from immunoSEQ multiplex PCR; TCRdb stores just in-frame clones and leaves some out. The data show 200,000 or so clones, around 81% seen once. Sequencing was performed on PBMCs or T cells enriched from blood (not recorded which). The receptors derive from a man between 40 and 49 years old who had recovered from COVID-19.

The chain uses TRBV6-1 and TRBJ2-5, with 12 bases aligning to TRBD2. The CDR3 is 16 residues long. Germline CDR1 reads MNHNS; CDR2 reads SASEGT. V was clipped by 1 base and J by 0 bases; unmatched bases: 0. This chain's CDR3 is CASSEGTSGDQETQYF. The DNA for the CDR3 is TGTGCCAGCAGTGAAGGGACTAGCGGGGACCAAGAGACCCAGTACTTC.

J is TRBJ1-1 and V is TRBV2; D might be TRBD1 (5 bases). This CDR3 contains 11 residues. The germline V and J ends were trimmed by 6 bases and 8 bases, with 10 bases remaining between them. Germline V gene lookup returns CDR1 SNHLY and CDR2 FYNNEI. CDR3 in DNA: TGTGCCAGCAGGTACAAGGGGGAAGCTTTCTTT. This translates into CASRYKGEAFF.

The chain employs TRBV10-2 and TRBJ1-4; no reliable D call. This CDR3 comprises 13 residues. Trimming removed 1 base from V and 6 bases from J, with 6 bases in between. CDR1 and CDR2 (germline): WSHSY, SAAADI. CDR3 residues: CASSEWADEKLFF. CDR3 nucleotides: TGCGCCAGCAGTGAGTGGGCCGATGAAAAACTGTTTTTT.

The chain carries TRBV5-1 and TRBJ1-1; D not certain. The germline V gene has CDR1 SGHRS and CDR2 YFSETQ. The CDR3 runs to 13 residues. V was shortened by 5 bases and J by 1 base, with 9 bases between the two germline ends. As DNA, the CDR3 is TGCGCCAGCAGTACCAGACAGAACACTGAAGCTTTCTTT. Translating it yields CASSTRQNTEAFF.

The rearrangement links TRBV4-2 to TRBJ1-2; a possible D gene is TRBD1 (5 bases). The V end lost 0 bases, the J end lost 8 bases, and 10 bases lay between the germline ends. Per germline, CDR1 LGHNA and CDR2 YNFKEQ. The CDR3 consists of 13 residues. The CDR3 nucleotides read TGTGCCAGCAGCCAAGAACGCAGGGAAGGCTACACCTTC. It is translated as CASSQERREGYTF.

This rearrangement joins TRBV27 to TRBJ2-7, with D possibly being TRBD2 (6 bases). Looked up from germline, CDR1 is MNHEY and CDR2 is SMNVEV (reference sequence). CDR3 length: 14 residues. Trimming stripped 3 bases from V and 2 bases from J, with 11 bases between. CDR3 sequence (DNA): TGTGCCAGCAGTTTGGCGGGGATACCCTACGAGCAGTACTTC. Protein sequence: CASSLAGIPYEQYF.

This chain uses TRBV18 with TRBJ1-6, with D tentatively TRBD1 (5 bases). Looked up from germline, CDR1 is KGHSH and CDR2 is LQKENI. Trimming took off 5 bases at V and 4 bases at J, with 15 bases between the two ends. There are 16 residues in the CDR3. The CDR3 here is CASSTTGLGYNSPLHF. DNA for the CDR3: TGTGCCAGCTCAACTACAGGTTTGGGGTATAATTCACCCCTCCACTTT.

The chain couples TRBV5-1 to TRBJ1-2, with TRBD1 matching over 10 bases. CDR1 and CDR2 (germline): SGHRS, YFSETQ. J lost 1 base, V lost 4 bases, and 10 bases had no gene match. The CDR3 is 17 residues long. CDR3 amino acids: CASSTGQGSHLNYGYTF. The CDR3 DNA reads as TGCGCCAGCAGCACGGGACAGGGGTCTCACCTTAACTATGGCTACACCTTC.

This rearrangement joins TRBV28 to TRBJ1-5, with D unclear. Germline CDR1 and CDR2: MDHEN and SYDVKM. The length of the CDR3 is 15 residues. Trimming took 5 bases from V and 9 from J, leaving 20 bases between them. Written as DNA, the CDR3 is TGTGCCAGCAGTCCCCCCCAGGTCCTCGAGGGGCCCCAGCATTTT. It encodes CASSPPQVLEGPQHF.

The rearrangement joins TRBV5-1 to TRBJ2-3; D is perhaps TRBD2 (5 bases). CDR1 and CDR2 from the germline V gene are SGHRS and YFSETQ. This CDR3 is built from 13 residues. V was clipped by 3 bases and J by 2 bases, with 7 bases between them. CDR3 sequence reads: CASSSSPTDTQYF. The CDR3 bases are TGCGCCAGCAGCTCTAGCCCCACAGATACGCAGTATTTT.

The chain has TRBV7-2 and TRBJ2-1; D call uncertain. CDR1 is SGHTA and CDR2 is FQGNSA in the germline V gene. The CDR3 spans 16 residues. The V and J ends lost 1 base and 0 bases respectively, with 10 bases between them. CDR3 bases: TGTGCCAGCAGCTTAGAGACGGGTAGCTCCTACAATGAGCAGTTCTTC. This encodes CASSLETGSSYNEQFF.

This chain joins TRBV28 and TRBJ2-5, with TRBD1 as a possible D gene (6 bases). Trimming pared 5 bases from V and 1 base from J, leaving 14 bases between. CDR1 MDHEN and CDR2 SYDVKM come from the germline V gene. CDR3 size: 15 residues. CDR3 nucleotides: TGTGCCAGCAGTCCCGAACCGGACAGCCAAGAGACCCAGTACTTC. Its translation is CASSPEPDSQETQYF.

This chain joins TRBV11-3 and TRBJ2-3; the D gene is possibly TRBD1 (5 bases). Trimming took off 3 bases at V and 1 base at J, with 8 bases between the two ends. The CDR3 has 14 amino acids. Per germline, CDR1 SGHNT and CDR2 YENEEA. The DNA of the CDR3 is TGTGCCAGCAGCTTTGGGGCTGGCACAGATACGCAGTATTTT. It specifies CASSFGAGTDTQYF.

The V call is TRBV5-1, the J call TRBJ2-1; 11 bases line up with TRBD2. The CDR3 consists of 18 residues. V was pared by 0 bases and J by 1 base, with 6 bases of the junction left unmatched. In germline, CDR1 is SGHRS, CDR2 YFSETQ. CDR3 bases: TGCGCCAGCAGCTTGGACGGTAGCGGGGGGGCTTCCTACAATGAGCAGTTCTTC. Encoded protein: CASSLDGSGGASYNEQFF.

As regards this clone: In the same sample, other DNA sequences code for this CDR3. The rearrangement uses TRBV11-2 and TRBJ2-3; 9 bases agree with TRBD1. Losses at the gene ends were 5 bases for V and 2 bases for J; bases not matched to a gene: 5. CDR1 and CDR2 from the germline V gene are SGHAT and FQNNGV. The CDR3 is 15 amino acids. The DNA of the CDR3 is TGTGCCAGCAGCCTCCGGACAGGGGTCACAGATACGCAGTATTTT. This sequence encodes CASSLRTGVTDTQYF. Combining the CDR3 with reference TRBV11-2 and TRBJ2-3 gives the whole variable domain EAGVAQSPRYKIIEKRQSVAFWCNPISGHATLYWYQQILGQGPKLLIQFQNNGVVDDSQLPKDRFSAERLKGVDSTLKIQPAKLEDSAVYLCASSLRTGVTDTQYFGPGTRLTVL.

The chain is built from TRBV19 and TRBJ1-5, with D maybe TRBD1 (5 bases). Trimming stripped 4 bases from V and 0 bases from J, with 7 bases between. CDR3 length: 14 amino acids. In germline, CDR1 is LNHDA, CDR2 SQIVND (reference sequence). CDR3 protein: CASSRQFSNQPQHF. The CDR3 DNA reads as TGTGCCAGTAGTAGACAGTTTAGCAATCAGCCCCAGCATTTT.

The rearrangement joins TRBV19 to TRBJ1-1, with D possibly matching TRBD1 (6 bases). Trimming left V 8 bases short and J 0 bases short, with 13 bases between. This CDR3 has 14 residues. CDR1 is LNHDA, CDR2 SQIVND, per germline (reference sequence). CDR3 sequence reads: CASGPRQVNTEAFF. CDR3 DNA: TGTGCCAGTGGGCCGCGACAGGTGAACACTGAAGCTTTCTTT.

As DNA, the CDR3 is TGTGCCAGCAGCCAAGATCTCCGGGGGGCAGAATTTGCCGCTTTCTTT. It specifies CASSQDLRGAEFAAFF. The genes are TRBV4-2 and TRBJ1-1, with D perhaps TRBD1 (6 bases). V shed 0 bases and J shed 11 bases, with 22 bases lying between them. CDR1 is LGHNA, CDR2 YNFKEQ, per germline. The CDR3 has 16 residues.

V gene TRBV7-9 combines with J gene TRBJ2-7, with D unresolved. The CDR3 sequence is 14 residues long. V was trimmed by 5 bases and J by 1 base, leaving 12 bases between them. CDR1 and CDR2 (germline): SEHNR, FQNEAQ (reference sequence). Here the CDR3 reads CASSEIGFSYEQYF. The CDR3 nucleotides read TGTGCCAGCAGCGAAATTGGCTTTTCCTACGAGCAGTACTTC.

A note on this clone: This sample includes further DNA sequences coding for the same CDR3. The CDR3 reads CASSLAVNTEAFF. The CDR3 nucleotides read TGCGCCAGCAGCTTGGCCGTGAACACTGAAGCTTTCTTT. The genes are TRBV5-1 and TRBJ1-1; unclear D gene. Germline assignment: CDR1 SGHRS and CDR2 YFSETQ. The ends were cut back, 0 bases at V and 0 bases at J, with 3 bases in the middle. This CDR3 contains 13 residues. The whole variable domain, remainder taken from reference TRBV5-1 and TRBJ1-1, is KAGVTQTPRYLIKTRGQQVTLSCSPISGHRSVSWYQQTPGQGLQFLFEYFSETQRNKGNFPGRFSGRQFSNSRSEMNVSTLELGDSALYLCASSLAVNTEAFFGQGTRLTVV.

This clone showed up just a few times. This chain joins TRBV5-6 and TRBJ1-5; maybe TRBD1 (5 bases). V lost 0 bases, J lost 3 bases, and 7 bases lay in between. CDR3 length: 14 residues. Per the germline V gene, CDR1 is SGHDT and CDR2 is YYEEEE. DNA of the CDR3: TGTGCCAGCAGCTTGGGACAGTTCAATCAGCCCCAGCATTTT. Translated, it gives CASSLGQFNQPQHF. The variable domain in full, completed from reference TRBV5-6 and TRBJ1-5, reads DAGVTQSPTHLIKTRGQQVTLRCSPKSGHDTVSWYQQALGQGPQFIFQYYEEEERQRGNFPDRFSGHQFPNYSSELNVNALLLGDSALYLCASSLGQFNQPQHFGDGTRLSIL.

Written as DNA, the CDR3 is TGTGCCAGCTCACCGACCGGGCTGGGACTAGATGGCTACACCTTC. It codes for CASSPTGLGLDGYTF. J is TRBJ1-2 and V is TRBV18, with D maybe TRBD1 (5 bases). Per germline, CDR1 KGHSH and CDR2 LQKENI. The CDR3 contains 15 residues. The V gene lost 3 bases and the J gene lost 6 bases, with 17 bases spanning the gap.

CDR3 in DNA: TGCGCCAGCAGCATTAGACAGGGTGAGTTCTTT. Translating gives CASSIRQGEFF. V is TRBV5-1 and J is TRBJ1-1, with TRBD1 matching over 7 bases. V shed 4 bases and J 14 bases; nucleotides not matched to a gene: 8. This CDR3 spans 11 amino acids. The germline V gene has CDR1 SGHRS and CDR2 YFSETQ.

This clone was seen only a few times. CDR3 sequence reads: CASSYEKIYGYTF. The CDR3 DNA reads as TGTGCCAGCAGTTACGAGAAGATCTATGGCTACACCTTC. J is TRBJ1-2 and V is TRBV12-3 or TRBV12-4; the D is unclear. V was pared by 4 bases and J by 4 bases, with 10 bases between. The CDR3 consists of 13 residues.

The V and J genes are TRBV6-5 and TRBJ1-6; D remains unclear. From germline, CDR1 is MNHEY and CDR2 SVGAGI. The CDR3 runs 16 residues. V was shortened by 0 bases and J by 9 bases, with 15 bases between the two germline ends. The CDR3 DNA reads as TGTGCCAGCAGTTACTCCGGGTCAGTTGGTAGTTCACCCCTCCACTTT. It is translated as CASSYSGSVGSSPLHF.

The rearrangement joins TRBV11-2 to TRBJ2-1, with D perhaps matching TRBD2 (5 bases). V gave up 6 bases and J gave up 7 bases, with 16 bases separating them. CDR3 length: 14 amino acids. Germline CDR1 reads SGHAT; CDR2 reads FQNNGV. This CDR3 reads CASRTREGMNEQFF. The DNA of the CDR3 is TGTGCCAGCAGAACCCGGGAAGGGATGAATGAGCAGTTCTTC. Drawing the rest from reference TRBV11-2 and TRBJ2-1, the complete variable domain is EAGVAQSPRYKIIEKRQSVAFWCNPISGHATLYWYQQILGQGPKLLIQFQNNGVVDDSQLPKDRFSAERLKGVDSTLKIQPAKLEDSAVYLCASRTREGMNEQFFGPGTRLTVL.

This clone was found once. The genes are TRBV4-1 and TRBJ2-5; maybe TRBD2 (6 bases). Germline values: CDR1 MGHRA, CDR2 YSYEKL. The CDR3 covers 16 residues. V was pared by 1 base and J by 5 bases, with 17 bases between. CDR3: CASSQGVELAIETQYF. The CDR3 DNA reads TGCGCCAGCAGCCAAGGGGTGGAACTAGCTATCGAGACCCAGTACTTC.

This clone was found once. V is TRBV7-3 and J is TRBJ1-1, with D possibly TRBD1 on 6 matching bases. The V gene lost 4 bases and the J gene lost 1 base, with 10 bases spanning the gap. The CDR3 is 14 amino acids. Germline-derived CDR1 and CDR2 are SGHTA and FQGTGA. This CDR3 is CASSWGHSNTEAFF. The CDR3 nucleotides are TGTGCCAGCAGCTGGGGACATTCGAACACTGAAGCTTTCTTT. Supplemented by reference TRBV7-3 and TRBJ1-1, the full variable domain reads GAGVSQTPSNKVTEKGKYVELRCDPISGHTALYWYRQSLGQGPEFLIYFQGTGAADDSGLPNDRFFAVRPEGSVSTLKIQRTERGDSAVYLCASSWGHSNTEAFFGQGTRLTVV.